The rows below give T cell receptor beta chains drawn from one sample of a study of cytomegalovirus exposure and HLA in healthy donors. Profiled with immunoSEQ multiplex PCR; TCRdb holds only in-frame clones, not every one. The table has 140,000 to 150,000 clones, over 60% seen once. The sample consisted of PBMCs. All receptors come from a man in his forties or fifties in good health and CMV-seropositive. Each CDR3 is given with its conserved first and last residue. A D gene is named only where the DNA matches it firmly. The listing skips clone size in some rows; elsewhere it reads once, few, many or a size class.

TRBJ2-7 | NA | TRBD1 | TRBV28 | CASASGQVYHEQYF | TGTGCCAGCGCTTCGGGACAGGTTTACCACGAGCAGTACTTC
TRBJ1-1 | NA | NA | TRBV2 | CASSGQEVGTEAFF | TGTGCCAGCTCGGGTCAGGAGGTCGGCACTGAAGCTTTCTTT
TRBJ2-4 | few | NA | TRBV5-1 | CASSLEGPGQLREYF | TGCGCCAGCAGCTTGGAGGGCCCAGGTCAACTCAGGGAGTACTTC
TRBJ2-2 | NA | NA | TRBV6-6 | CASTGGASTGELFF | TGTGCCAGCACCGGCGGAGCGAGCACCGGGGAGCTGTTTTTT
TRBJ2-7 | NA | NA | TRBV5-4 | CASSPPGLPSYEQYF | TGTGCCAGCAGCCCGCCGGGACTCCCGTCCTACGAGCAGTACTTC
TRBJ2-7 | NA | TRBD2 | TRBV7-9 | CASSSTSGGYEQYF | TGTGCCAGCAGCTCGACTAGCGGTGGCTACGAGCAGTACTTC
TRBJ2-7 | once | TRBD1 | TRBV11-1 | CASSLGQGPPYEQYF | TGTGCCAGCAGCCTAGGACAGGGGCCGCCCTACGAGCAGTACTTC
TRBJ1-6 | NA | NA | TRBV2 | CASTGREGSSPLHF | TGTGCCAGCACCGGGAGGGAGGGAAGTTCACCCCTCCACTTT
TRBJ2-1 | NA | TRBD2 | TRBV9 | CASSGSGLVYNEQFF | TGTGCCAGCAGCGGATCGGGACTAGTCTACAATGAGCAGTTCTTC
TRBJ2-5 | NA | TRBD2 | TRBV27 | CASSLGSGRSETQYF | TGTGCCAGCAGTTTAGGTAGCGGGAGATCCGAGACCCAGTACTTC
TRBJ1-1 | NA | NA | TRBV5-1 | CASSFNSDSEAFF | TGCGCCAGCAGCTTCAATTCGGACAGTGAAGCTTTCTTT
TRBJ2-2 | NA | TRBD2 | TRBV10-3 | CAIRGLAGGKNTGELFF | TGTGCCATCCGGGGACTAGCGGGAGGGAAGAACACCGGGGAGCTGTTTTTT
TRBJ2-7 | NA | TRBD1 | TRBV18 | CASSPGTGPYEQYF | TGTGCCAGCTCCCCCGGGACAGGACCCTACGAGCAGTACTTC
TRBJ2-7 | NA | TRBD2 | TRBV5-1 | CASSLEASGYEQYF | TGCGCCAGCAGCTTGGAGGCTAGCGGGTACGAGCAGTACTTC
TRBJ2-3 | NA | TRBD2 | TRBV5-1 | CASSLDRTSGDTQYF | TGCGCCAGCAGCTTGGACAGGACTAGCGGAGATACGCAGTATTTT
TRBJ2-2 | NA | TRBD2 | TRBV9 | CASSGGLASGSRNTGELFF | TGTGCCAGCAGCGGAGGATTGGCTAGCGGGAGCCGAAACACCGGGGAGCTGTTTTTT
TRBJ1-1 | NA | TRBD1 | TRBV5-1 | CASSLGTGDTEAFF | TGCGCCAGCAGCTTGGGCACAGGGGACACTGAAGCTTTCTTT
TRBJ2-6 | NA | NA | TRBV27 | CASKPLLSGANVLTF | TGTGCCAGCAAACCTCTCCTATCTGGGGCCAACGTCCTGACTTTC
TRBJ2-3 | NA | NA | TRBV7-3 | CASSFGQITDTQYF | TGTGCCAGCAGCTTTGGGCAGATCACAGATACGCAGTATTTT
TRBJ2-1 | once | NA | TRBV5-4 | CASTQTGAFKNEQFF | TGTGCCAGCACCCAAACGGGAGCGTTTAAGAATGAGCAGTTCTTC
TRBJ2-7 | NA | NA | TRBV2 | CASHALAYEQYF | TGTGCCAGCCACGCACTAGCCTACGAGCAGTACTTC
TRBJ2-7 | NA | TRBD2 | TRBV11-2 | CASSFGGSYEQYF | TGTGCCAGCAGCTTTGGCGGGAGCTACGAGCAGTACTTC
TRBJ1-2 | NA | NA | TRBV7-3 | CASSSPSTALYGYTF | TGTGCCAGCAGCTCCCCGTCGACAGCACTCTATGGCTACACCTTC
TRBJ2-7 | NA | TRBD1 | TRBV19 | CASSQRQGISYEQYF | TGTGCCAGTAGTCAACGACAGGGCATCTCCTACGAGCAGTACTTC
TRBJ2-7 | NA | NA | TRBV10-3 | CAISELSRSSGQYF | TGTGCCATCAGTGAGTTATCCCGGTCCTCAGGGCAGTACTTC
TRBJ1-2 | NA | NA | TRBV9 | CASSGTGQIYGYTF | TGTGCCAGCAGCGGGACTGGACAGATCTATGGCTACACCTTC
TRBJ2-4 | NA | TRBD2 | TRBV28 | CASSPPGLAVDF | TGTGCCAGCAGTCCCCCCGGACTAGCCGTGGACTTC
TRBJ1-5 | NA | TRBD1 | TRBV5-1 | CASSPGTVNNQPQHF | TGCGCCAGCAGCCCCGGGACAGTCAACAATCAGCCCCAGCATTTT
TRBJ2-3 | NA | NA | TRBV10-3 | CAISEGAGRSDTQYF | TGTGCCATCAGTGAAGGGGCGGGGAGATCAGATACGCAGTATTTT
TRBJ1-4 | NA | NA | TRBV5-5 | CASSLGQASYEKLFF | TGTGCCAGCAGCTTGGGGCAGGCGTCTTATGAAAAACTGTTTTTT
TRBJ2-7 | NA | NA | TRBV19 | CASSQANEQYF | TGTGCCAGTAGCCAGGCTAACGAGCAGTACTTC
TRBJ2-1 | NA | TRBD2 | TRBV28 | CASKAGGQNEQFF | TGTGCCAGCAAGGCGGGAGGGCAGAATGAGCAGTTCTTC
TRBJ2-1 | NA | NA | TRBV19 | CASIPRGSFEQFF | TGTGCCAGTATCCCTCGAGGGTCTTTCGAGCAGTTCTTC
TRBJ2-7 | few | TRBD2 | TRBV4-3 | CASRPGRHWDEQYF | TGCGCCAGCAGACCCGGGAGGCATTGGGACGAGCAGTACTTC
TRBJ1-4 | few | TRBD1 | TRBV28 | CASRDRASEKLFF | TGTGCCAGCAGAGACAGGGCTAGTGAAAAACTGTTTTTT
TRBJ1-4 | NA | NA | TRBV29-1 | CSVRGRGDEKLFF | TGCAGCGTTCGAGGGAGGGGCGACGAAAAACTGTTTTTT
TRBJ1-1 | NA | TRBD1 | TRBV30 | CALDRGGTEAFF | TGTGCCTTGGACAGGGGAGGAACTGAAGCTTTCTTT
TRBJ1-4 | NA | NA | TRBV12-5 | CASGLNARVGEKLFF | TGTGCTAGTGGTTTGAATGCCAGGGTCGGCGAAAAACTGTTTTTT
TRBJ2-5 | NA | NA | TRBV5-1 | CASSPPRGSGETQYF | TGCGCCAGCAGCCCACCCAGGGGGAGCGGGGAGACCCAGTACTTC
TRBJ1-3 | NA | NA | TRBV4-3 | CASSQDYRVNSGNTIYF | TGCGCCAGCAGCCAAGATTACAGGGTAAACTCTGGAAACACCATATATTTT
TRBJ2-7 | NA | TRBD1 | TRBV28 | CASSTGTGGYEQYF | TGTGCCAGCAGTACCGGGACAGGGGGCTACGAGCAGTACTTC
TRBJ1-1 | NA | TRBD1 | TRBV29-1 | CSAAGGNTEAFF | TGCAGCGCCGCAGGGGGAAACACTGAAGCTTTCTTT
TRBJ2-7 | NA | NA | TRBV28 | CASSLRGGQGGEQYF | TGTGCCAGCAGTTTAAGGGGAGGCCAGGGGGGCGAGCAGTACTTC
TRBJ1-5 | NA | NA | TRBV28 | CASSFQGFDVSSNQPQHF | TGTGCCAGCAGTTTCCAGGGGTTTGATGTTTCTAGCAATCAGCCCCAGCATTTT
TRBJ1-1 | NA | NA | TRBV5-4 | CASGQANTEAFF | TGTGCCAGCGGACAAGCGAACACTGAAGCTTTCTTT